The T cell receptor beta chain under discussion was sequenced for a study of T cell clonality in common variable immunodeficiency. Study conclusions and caveats: Reportedly, TCR beta sequences from common variable immunodeficiency showed fewer deletions and N-nucleotide insertions.

This clone was seen many times. No antigen is known for it. The read ends 3 residues shy of where the CDR3 ends; the end is completed using the germline J gene. The germline V gene has CDR1 LNHDA and CDR2 SQIVND (reference sequence). The CDR3 length is 13 residues. Between the trimmed V and J ends, which lost 3 bases and 4 bases, there was a span of 9 bases. Sequencing input was equivalent genomic DNA from CVID and controls. The data were produced by immunoSEQ multiplex PCR, yet TCRdb's version contains in-frame clones alone and is incomplete. The sample is made up of about 7,300 clones, none counted only once.

Sequenced sample: peripheral blood mononuclear cells. V usage is TRBV19 and J usage is TRBJ1-2; D gene unclear. This sequence originates from a human donor with common variable immunodeficiency. CDR3 DNA (partial): TGTGCCAGTAGTATTAGCGCACTCTATGGC. Translating gives CASSISALYG. The whole CDR3 sequence is CASSISALYGYTF.